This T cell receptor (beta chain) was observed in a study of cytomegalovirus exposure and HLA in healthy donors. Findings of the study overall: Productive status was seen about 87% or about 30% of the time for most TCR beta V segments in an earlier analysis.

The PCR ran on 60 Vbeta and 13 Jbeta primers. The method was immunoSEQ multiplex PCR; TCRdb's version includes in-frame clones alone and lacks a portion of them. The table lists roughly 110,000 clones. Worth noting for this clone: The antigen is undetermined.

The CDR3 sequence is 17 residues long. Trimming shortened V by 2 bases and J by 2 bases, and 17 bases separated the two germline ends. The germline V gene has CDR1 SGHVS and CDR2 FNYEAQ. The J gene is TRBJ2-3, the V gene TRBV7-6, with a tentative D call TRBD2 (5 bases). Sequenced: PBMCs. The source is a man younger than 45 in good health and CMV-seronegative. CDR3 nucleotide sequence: TGTGCCAGCAGCTTAAGAGGGTCCCTAATGTTCACAGATACGCAGTATTTT. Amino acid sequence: CASSLRGSLMFTDTQYF.